Listed here are 21 T cell receptor beta chains from one sample, sequenced in a study of blood T cell repertoires in COVID-19. Assay used: immunoSEQ multiplex PCR; TCRdb lists only in-frame clones, some missing. This table holds tens of thousands of clones, 90% found once. The sequenced sample consisted of peripheral blood. These receptors originate from a human donor in a cohort sampled during active COVID-19.

V is TRBV5-1 and J is TRBJ2-3; 9 bases align to TRBD1. V lost 0 bases, J lost 4 bases, and 3 bases stayed unmatched. The CDR3 spans 15 residues. Germline-derived CDR1 and CDR2 are SGHRS and YFSETQ. The CDR3 reads CASSLVGQGPDTQYF. DNA for the CDR3: TGCGCCAGCAGCTTGGTGGGACAGGGACCAGATACGCAGTATTTT.

This chain uses TRBV11-3 with TRBJ2-1, with D perhaps matching TRBD1 (6 bases). Germline CDR1 SGHNT, CDR2 YENEEA. The CDR3 extends over 18 amino acids. V dropped 5 bases and J dropped 4 bases, with 24 bases sitting between them. The CDR3 region is CASSPGTAGTRRYNEQFF. The CDR3 DNA reads as TGTGCCAGCAGCCCCGGAACAGCCGGGACAAGGAGATACAATGAGCAGTTCTTC.

The rearrangement uses TRBV19 and TRBJ2-1; D is unclear. The CDR3 length is 13 residues. CDR1 is LNHDA, CDR2 SQIVND, per germline (reference sequence). Between the trimmed V and J ends, which lost 5 bases and 9 bases, there was a span of 14 bases. CDR3 sequence: CASSRLLESEQFF. The CDR3 nucleotides are TGTGCCAGTAGTCGACTCCTTGAGAGTGAGCAGTTCTTC.

V and J are TRBV28 and TRBJ1-4; maybe TRBD1 (5 bases). CDR1 and CDR2 (germline): MDHEN, SYDVKM. Trimming cost V 5 bases and J 5 bases, with 12 bases left between them. The CDR3 has 14 amino acids. The CDR3 here is CASSPSGPNEKLFF. The CDR3 DNA reads as TGTGCCAGCAGTCCCTCAGGGCCAAATGAAAAACTGTTTTTT.

This clone has a single count. The chain is built from TRBV13 and TRBJ2-7; D may be TRBD2 (6 bases). Trimming left V 7 bases short and J 7 bases short, with 20 bases between. The CDR3 is 14 residues long. The germline CDR1 and CDR2 sequences are PRHDT and FYEKMQ (reference sequence). CDR3 residues: CASTRGGDPNEQYF. CDR3 nucleotide sequence: TGTGCCAGCACGAGGGGAGGAGACCCTAATGAGCAGTACTTC.

This rearrangement joins TRBV25-1 to TRBJ2-7, with 8 bases that match TRBD1. The CDR3 extends over 14 amino acids. Germline CDR1 MGHDK, CDR2 SYGVNS. J lost 4 bases, V lost 2 bases, and 4 bases had no gene match. The CDR3 is CASSERTGFYEQYF. CDR3 DNA: TGTGCCAGCAGTGAACGGACAGGGTTTTACGAGCAGTACTTC.

This sequence joins TRBV10-3 and TRBJ1-6; D is uncertain. Between the trimmed V and J ends, which lost 9 bases and 15 bases, there was a span of 15 bases. The germline CDR1 and CDR2 sequences are ENHRY and SYGVKD. The CDR3 sequence is 11 residues long. CDR3 bases: TGTGCCATTCACGGGGATGGGCACCTCCACTTT. Encoded protein: CAIHGDGHLHF.

This chain connects TRBV5-1 to TRBJ2-7; TRBD1 matches 7 bases. The CDR3 contains 13 residues. Germline assignment: CDR1 SGHRS and CDR2 YFSETQ. Unmatched junction bases numbered 3, after V lost 4 bases and J lost 2 bases. The CDR3 coding sequence is TGCGCCAGCAGCCCGGACAGGACCTACGAGCAGTACTTC. It specifies CASSPDRTYEQYF.

The rearrangement joins TRBV18 to TRBJ2-2; D unresolved. Trimming left V 2 bases short and J 4 bases short, with 11 bases between. Germline V gene sequence: CDR1 KGHSH, CDR2 LQKENI. The CDR3 is 15 amino acids. The CDR3 coding sequence is TGTGCCAGCTCACCAAGTGTAGATATCACCGGGGAGCTGTTTTTT. Protein sequence: CASSPSVDITGELFF. Complete variable domain (other parts from reference TRBV18 and TRBJ2-2): NAGVMQNPRHLVRRRGQEARLRCSPMKGHSHVYWYRQLPEEGLKFMVYLQKENIIDESGMPKERFSAEFPKEGPSILRIQQVVRGDSAAYFCASSPSVDITGELFFGEGSRLTVL.

There are a few counts of this clone. The chain uses TRBV24-1 and TRBJ2-2, with a tentative D call TRBD2 (5 bases). Germline loops: CDR1 KGHDR, CDR2 SFDVKD. The CDR3 extends over 15 amino acids. V was cut by 6 bases and J by 0 bases, with 10 bases left in between. The CDR3 region has the DNA TGTGCCACCAGTTTGGGGAGAGCGAACACCGGGGAGCTGTTTTTT. It codes for CATSLGRANTGELFF.

This chain joins TRBV20-1 and TRBJ1-4; 9 bases map to TRBD1. The J segment lost 8 bases and the V segment lost 3 bases, leaving 10 bases of the junction unmatched. The V gene's germline CDR1 is DFQATT and CDR2 SNEGSKA (reference sequence). The CDR3 runs 15 residues. The CDR3 coding sequence is TGCAGTGCTAGTGATAGGACAGGGGAAGGAGAAAAACTGTTTTTT. This codes for CSASDRTGEGEKLFF.

This clone was observed a single time. The chain links TRBV13 to TRBJ2-1; D gene uncertain. Trimming pared 5 bases from V and 0 bases from J, leaving 11 bases between. The CDR3 consists of 15 residues. Germline loops: CDR1 PRHDT, CDR2 FYEKMQ (reference sequence). This CDR3 reads CASSPTPISYNEQFF. Written as DNA, the CDR3 is TGTGCCAGCAGCCCGACACCTATCTCCTACAATGAGCAGTTCTTC.

V is TRBV6-6 and J is TRBJ2-7, with 16 bases that match TRBD2. CDR1 is MNHNY, CDR2 SVGAGI, per germline (reference sequence). The junction had 5 bases not matched to a gene; V was cut back by 5 bases and J by 7 bases. There are 15 residues in the CDR3. The CDR3 coding sequence is TGTGCCAGCAGTAAAGGGACTAGCGGGAGGGGGGAGCAGTACTTC. The encoded protein is CASSKGTSGRGEQYF.

V usage is TRBV5-1 and J usage is TRBJ1-2, with D possibly being TRBD1 (5 bases). The CDR3 extends over 19 amino acids. Trimming left V 1 base short and J 3 bases short, with 25 bases between. Germline-derived CDR1 and CDR2 are SGHRS and YFSETQ. In nucleotides, the CDR3 is TGCGCCAGCAGCTTGACTAGCCCGGGACCCGGGAGGTTTTACTATGGCTACACCTTC. It codes for CASSLTSPGPGRFYYGYTF.

The rearrangement joins TRBV5-1 to TRBJ1-4, with D possibly being TRBD1 (5 bases). The CDR3 runs 15 residues. CDR1 is SGHRS, CDR2 YFSETQ, per germline. The germline V and J ends were trimmed by 0 bases and 8 bases, with 14 bases remaining between them. Written as DNA, the CDR3 is TGCGCCAGCAGCTTGGAGTTTGGCGGGGCCGAAAAACTGTTTTTT. Its protein product is CASSLEFGGAEKLFF.

The chain uses TRBV27 and TRBJ1-1, with 7 bases lining up with TRBD1. J gave up 5 bases and V 1 base, and 4 bases lay outside the gene matches. The CDR3 covers 14 residues. Germline lookup yields CDR1 MNHEY and CDR2 SMNVEV (reference sequence). CDR3 region: CASSLFARGTEAFF. In DNA form, the CDR3 reads TGTGCCAGCAGTTTATTTGCCAGGGGGACTGAAGCTTTCTTT.

The rearrangement links TRBV3-1 (or the pseudogene TRBV3-2) to TRBJ1-1; D is perhaps TRBD1 (5 bases). V was shortened by 4 bases and J by 0 bases, with 12 bases between the two germline ends. Germline V gives CDR1 LGHDT, CDR2 YNNKEL (reference sequence). There are 15 residues in the CDR3. The CDR3 nucleotides read TGTGCCAGCAGCCCAGGAGGGGCTATGAACACTGAAGCTTTCTTT. Translation: CASSPGGAMNTEAFF.

The rearrangement links TRBV5-1 to TRBJ1-4; D may be TRBD1 (6 bases). This CDR3 is 16 amino acids long. The germline gives CDR1 SGHRS, CDR2 YFSETQ. Trimming took 4 bases from V and 1 from J, leaving 14 bases between them. The CDR3 sequence: CASSLGQTLTNEKLFF. The DNA for the CDR3 is TGCGCCAGCAGCCTAGGACAGACACTAACTAATGAAAAACTGTTTTTT.

The V gene is TRBV2, the J gene TRBJ2-7; TRBD2 matches at 12 bases. The CDR3 is 14 amino acids. Per the germline V gene, CDR1 is SNHLY and CDR2 is FYNNEI. Trimming took 6 bases from V and 7 from J; bases not matched to a gene: 7. The CDR3 protein is CASRLTSGRREQYF. Here the CDR3 DNA reads TGTGCCAGCAGGCTGACTAGCGGGAGAAGAGAGCAGTACTTC.

This clone was seen a single time. The chain is built from TRBV19 and TRBJ1-6; D is undetermined. With 7 bases removed from V and 6 bases from J, the gap between germline ends came to 16 bases. CDR3 length equals 15 residues. Germline CDR1 is LNHDA and CDR2 is SQIVND (reference sequence). The CDR3 spells CASTPGKGGNSPLHF. CDR3 coding DNA: TGTGCCAGTACCCCCGGGAAGGGTGGTAATTCACCCCTCCACTTT.

The chain joins TRBV6-4 to TRBJ2-7; tentatively, D is TRBD1 (5 bases). The CDR3 length is 14 residues. V was cut by 6 bases and J by 0 bases, with 12 bases left in between. Germline CDR1 and CDR2: MRHNA and SNTAGT. Here the CDR3 DNA reads TGTGCCAGCAGCCCTACGACAGACTCCTACGAGCAGTACTTC. Its translation: CASSPTTDSYEQYF.